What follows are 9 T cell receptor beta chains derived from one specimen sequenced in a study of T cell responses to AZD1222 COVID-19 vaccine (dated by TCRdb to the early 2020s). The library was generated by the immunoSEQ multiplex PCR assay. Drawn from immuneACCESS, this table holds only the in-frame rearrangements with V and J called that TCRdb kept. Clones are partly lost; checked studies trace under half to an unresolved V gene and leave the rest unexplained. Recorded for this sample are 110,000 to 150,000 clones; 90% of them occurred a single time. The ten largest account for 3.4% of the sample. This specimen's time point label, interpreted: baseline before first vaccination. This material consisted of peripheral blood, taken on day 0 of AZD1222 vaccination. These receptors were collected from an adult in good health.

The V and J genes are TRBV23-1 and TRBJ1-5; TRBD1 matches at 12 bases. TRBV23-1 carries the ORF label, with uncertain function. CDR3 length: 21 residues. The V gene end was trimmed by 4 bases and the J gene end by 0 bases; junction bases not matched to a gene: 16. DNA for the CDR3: TGCGCCAGCAGTCTCTCTGGGCCGGGGACAGGGGGCCGCTATAGCAATCAGCCCCAGCATTTT. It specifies CASSLSGPGTGGRYSNQPQHF.

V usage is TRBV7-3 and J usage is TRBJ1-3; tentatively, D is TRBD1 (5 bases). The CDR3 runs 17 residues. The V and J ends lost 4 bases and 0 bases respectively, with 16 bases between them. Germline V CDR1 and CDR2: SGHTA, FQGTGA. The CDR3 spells CASSYGGDGFSGNTIYF. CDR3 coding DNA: TGTGCCAGCAGCTATGGGGGGGACGGATTCTCTGGAAACACCATATATTTT. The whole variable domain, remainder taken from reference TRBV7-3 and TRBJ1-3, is GAGVSQTPSNKVTEKGKYVELRCDPISGHTALYWYRQSLGQGPEFLIYFQGTGAADDSGLPNDRFFAVRPEGSVSTLKIQRTERGDSAVYLCASSYGGDGFSGNTIYFGEGSWLTVV.

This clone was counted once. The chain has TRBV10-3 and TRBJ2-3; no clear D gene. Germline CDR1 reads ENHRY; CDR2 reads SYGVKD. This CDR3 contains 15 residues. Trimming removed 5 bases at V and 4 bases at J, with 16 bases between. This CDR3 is CAISSRTTGSDTQYF. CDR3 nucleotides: TGTGCCATCAGTTCGCGAACGACCGGATCAGATACGCAGTATTTT.

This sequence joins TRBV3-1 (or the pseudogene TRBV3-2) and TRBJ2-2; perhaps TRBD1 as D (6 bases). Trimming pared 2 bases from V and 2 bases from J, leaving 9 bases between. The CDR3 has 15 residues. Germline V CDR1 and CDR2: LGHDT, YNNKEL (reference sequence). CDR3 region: CASSQSGDNTGELFF. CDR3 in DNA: TGTGCCAGCAGCCAATCAGGGGACAACACCGGGGAGCTGTTTTTT.

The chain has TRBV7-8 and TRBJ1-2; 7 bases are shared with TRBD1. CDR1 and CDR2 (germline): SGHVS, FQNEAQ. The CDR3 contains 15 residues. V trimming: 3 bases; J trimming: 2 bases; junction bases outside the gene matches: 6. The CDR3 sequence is CASSLVGGQNYGYTF. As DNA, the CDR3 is TGTGCCAGCAGCTTGGTAGGGGGCCAAAACTATGGCTACACCTTC.

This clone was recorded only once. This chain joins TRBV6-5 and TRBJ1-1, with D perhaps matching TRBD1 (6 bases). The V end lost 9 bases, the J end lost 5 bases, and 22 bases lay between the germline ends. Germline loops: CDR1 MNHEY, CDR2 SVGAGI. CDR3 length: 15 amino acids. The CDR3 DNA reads TGTGCCAGTGAGAAGGGGGAAGGTTGGTGGACTGAAGCTTTCTTT. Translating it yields CASEKGEGWWTEAFF.

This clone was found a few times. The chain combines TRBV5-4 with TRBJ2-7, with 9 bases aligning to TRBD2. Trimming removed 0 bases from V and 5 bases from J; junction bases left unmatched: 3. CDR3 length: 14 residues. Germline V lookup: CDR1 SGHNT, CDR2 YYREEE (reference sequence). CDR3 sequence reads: CASSLEGLANEQYF. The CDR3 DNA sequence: TGTGCCAGCAGCTTGGAGGGACTAGCTAACGAGCAGTACTTC.

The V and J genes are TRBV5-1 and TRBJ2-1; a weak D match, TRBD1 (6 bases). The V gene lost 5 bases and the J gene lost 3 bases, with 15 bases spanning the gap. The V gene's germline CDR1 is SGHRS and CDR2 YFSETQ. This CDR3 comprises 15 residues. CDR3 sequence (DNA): TGCGCCAGCAGGCCAGACAGGAGACTCTACAATGAGCAGTTCTTC. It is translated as CASRPDRRLYNEQFF. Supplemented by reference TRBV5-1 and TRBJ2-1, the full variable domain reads KAGVTQTPRYLIKTRGQQVTLSCSPISGHRSVSWYQQTPGQGLQFLFEYFSETQRNKGNFPGRFSGRQFSNSRSEMNVSTLELGDSALYLCASRPDRRLYNEQFFGPGTRLTVL.

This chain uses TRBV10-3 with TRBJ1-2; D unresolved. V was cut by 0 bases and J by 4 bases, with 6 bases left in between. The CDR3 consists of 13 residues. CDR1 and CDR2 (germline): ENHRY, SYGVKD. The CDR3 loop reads CAISESLSYGYTF. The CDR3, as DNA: TGTGCCATCAGTGAGTCGTTGTCCTATGGCTACACCTTC.